This T cell receptor (beta chain) was observed in a study of T cell responses to AZD1222 COVID-19 vaccine. General observations from the study: Donors, mostly white British, included more females; clonal diversity was possibly underestimated. Following two doses of AZD1222, Spike-specific TCR breadth and depth rose.

On this clone: Its target is not known.

Clones were sequenced by immunoSEQ multiplex PCR, and TCRdb holds only the in-frame ones, with some missing. The sample shows about 150,000 clones, more than 85% of them seen only once. CDR3 length: 18 amino acids. Trimming removed 2 bases from V and 3 bases from J; junction bases left unmatched: 5. Germline CDR1 reads MNHEY; CDR2 reads SVGEGT. The source was peripheral blood, collected 28 days after the second AZD1222 dose. The chain joins TRBV6-2 or TRBV6-3 to TRBJ2-4; 15 nucleotides agree with TRBD2. This TCR was sampled from an adult who received the AZD1222 COVID-19 vaccine. The CDR3 DNA reads TGTGCCAGCAGTTACCCGGGACTAGCGGGAGGAGGCAAAAACATTCAGTACTTC. Residues: CASSYPGLAGGGKNIQYF.